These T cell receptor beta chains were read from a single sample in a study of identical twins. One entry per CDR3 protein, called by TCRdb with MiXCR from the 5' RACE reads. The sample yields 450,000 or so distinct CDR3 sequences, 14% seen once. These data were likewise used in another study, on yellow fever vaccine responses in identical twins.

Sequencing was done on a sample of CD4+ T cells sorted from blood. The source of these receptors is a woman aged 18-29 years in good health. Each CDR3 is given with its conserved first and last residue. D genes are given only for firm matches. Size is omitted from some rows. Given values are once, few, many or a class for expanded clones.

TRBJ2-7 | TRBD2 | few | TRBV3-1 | CASSQYLGLATYEQYF | TGTGCCAGCAGCCAATATCTGGGACTAGCGACCTACGAGCAGTACTTC
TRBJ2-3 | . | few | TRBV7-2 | CASSLAGAQSDTQYF | TGTGCCAGCAGCTTAGCAGGGGCTCAGTCAGATACGCAGTATTTT
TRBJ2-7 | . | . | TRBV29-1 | CSATDGSSYEQYF | TGCAGCGCTACCGACGGGAGCTCCTACGAGCAGTACTTC
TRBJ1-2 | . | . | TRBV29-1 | CSVIINYGYTF | TGCAGCGTCATCATTAACTATGGCTACACCTTC
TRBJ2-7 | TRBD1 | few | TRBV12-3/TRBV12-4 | CASSPGQGAGQYF | TGTGCCAGCAGTCCGGGACAGGGGGCCGGGCAGTACTTC
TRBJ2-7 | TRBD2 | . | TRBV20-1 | CSARDEGEGWGSGRSRSYEQYF | TGCAGTGCTAGAGATGAGGGGGAGGGATGGGGTAGCGGGAGGTCTCGAAGTTACGAGCAGTACTTC
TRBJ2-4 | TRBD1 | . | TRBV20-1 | CSASASTGSNIQYF | TGCAGTGCTAGCGCTTCGACAGGGTCAAACATTCAGTACTTC
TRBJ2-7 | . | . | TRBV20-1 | CSASVRLNHYEQYF | TGCAGTGCTAGTGTCCGGCTTAACCACTACGAGCAGTACTTC
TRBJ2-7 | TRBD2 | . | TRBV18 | CASSPTSGGISYEQYF | TGTGCCAGCTCACCGACTAGCGGGGGCATCTCCTACGAGCAGTACTTC
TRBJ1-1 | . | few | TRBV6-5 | CASSYLTVVGNTEAFF | TGTGCCAGCAGTTACCTGACAGTCGTGGGGAACACTGAAGCTTTCTTT
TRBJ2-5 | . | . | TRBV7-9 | CASTLLSHQETQYF | TGTGCCAGCACCCTATTGAGTCACCAAGAGACCCAGTACTTC
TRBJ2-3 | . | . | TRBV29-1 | CSVFGSTDTQYF | TGCAGCGTTTTCGGTAGCACAGATACGCAGTATTTT
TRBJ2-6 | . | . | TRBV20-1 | CSARVGQGPGANVLTF | TGCAGTGCTAGAGTCGGTCAGGGGCCTGGGGCCAACGTCCTGACTTTC
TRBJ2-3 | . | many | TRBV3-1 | CASGRTDTQYF | TGTGCCTCCGGGAGAACAGATACGCAGTATTTT
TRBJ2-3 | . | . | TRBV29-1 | CSVGWGSADTQYF | TGCAGCGTTGGTTGGGGGAGTGCAGATACGCAGTATTTT
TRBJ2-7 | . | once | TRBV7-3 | CASSKQQGPYEQYF | TGTGCCAGCAGCAAACAACAGGGACCCTACGAGCAGTACTTC
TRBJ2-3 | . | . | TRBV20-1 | CSAAFGGAGTDTQYF | TGCAGTGCTGCGTTTGGGGGGGCGGGCACAGATACGCAGTATTTT
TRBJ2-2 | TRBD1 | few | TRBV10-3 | CAISDTGQGSDTGELFF | TGTGCCATCAGTGACACGGGACAGGGATCGGACACCGGGGAGCTGTTTTTT
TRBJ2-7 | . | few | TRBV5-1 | CASSSHDTASYEQYF | TGCGCCAGCAGCTCACATGACACGGCCTCCTACGAGCAGTACTTC
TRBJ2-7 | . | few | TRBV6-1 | CASSPSMTAGVQYF | TGTGCCAGCAGCCCCTCGATGACGGCAGGGGTGCAGTACTTC
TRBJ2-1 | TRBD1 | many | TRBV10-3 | CAITLGQGKNNEQFF | TGTGCCATCACCTTGGGACAGGGGAAAAACAATGAGCAGTTCTTC
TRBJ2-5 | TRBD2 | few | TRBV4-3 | CASSQDAVEREDF | TGCGCCAGCAGCCAAGATGCCGTCGAGCGGGAGGACTTC
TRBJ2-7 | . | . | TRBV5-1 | CASSLGLGPSYEQYF | TGCGCCAGCAGCTTGGGGCTCGGGCCTTCCTACGAGCAGTACTTC
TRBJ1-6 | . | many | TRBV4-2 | CASSQDRGRNSPLHF | TGTGCCAGCAGCCAAGACAGGGGACGCAATTCACCCCTCCACTTT
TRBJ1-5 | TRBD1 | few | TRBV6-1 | CASSSGTGLNSNQPQHF | TGTGCCAGCAGCTCCGGGACAGGACTCAATAGCAATCAGCCCCAGCATTTT
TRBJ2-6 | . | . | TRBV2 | CASSGGNVLTF | TGTGCCAGCAGTGGGGGCAACGTCCTGACTTTC
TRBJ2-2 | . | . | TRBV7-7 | CASSTPGGHGELFF | TGTGCTAGCAGCACCCCAGGGGGGCACGGGGAGCTGTTTTTT
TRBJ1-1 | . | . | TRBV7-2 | CASSLDGSTDEAFF | TGTGCCAGCAGCTTAGATGGTTCTACGGATGAAGCTTTCTTT
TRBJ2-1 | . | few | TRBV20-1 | CSARPTTGGSYNEQFF | TGCAGTGCTAGACCCACGACAGGCGGCTCCTACAATGAGCAGTTCTTC
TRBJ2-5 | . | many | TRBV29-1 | CSVVQGDQETQYF | TGCAGCGTGGTACAGGGAGACCAAGAGACCCAGTACTTC
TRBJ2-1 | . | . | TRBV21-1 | CASSSPGTSGGNEQFF | TGTGCCAGCAGTTCCCCCGGGACTAGCGGGGGTAATGAGCAGTTCTTC
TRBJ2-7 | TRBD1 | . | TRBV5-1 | CASSLGQGPPSEQYF | TGCGCCAGCAGCTTGGGACAGGGTCCCCCCTCCGAGCAGTACTTC
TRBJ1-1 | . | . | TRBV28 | CASREANTEAFF | TGTGCCAGCAGGGAGGCGAACACTGAAGCTTTCTTT